The rows below give T cell receptor beta chains drawn from one sample of a study of blood T cell repertoires in COVID-19. Method: immunoSEQ multiplex PCR; TCRdb's copy keeps in-frame clones and lacks some. The sample yields over 200,000 clones, roughly 87% seen once. The sequencing input was PBMCs or T cells enriched from blood (not recorded which). The receptors shown here come from a man between 18 and 29 years old with acute COVID-19. CDR3s include the opening cysteine and the closing phenylalanine or tryptophan. Part of the rows lack a size; the others show once, few, many or a class for expanded clones.

V	size	J	CDR3
TRBV25-1	.	TRBJ2-3	CASSDSTSGSTDTQYF
TRBV4-1	.	TRBJ2-7	CASSQASGSSYEQYF
TRBV28	.	TRBJ1-4	CASSLGGKRGTGLFF
TRBV5-4	.	TRBJ2-7	CASSLGTALPSF
TRBV5-4	few	TRBJ2-5	CASSSGTGTRSFETQYF
TRBV7-2	.	TRBJ1-2	CASSLGQGAHEGYTF
TRBV7-9	.	TRBJ2-3	CASSYTSGTFTDTQYF
TRBV7-2	.	TRBJ2-5	CASSLAPVLAGGSSYQETQYF
TRBV4-1	.	TRBJ2-7	CASSQEVSGISYEQYF
TRBV30	.	TRBJ1-2	CAWALRGLSGYTF
TRBV30	.	TRBJ1-5	CASQGWGQPQHF
TRBV6-2/TRBV6-3	.	TRBJ2-7	CASSIEREGPYEQYF
TRBV7-9	.	TRBJ1-5	CASSDSGSYSNQPQHF
TRBV3-1/TRBV3-2	.	TRBJ1-2	CASSQEGGWGYTF
TRBV7-3	.	TRBJ2-1	CASSLTSRASGRPKQFF
TRBV30	.	TRBJ1-1	CAWSVLTQGDTEAFF
TRBV7-2	.	TRBJ2-7	CATASESYEQYF
TRBV27	.	TRBJ2-2	CASTEDRPSTGELFF
TRBV7-2	.	TRBJ1-6	CASSLVPGLSPLHF
TRBV4-1	.	TRBJ2-4	CASSQAEETGELAKNIQYF
TRBV5-4	once	TRBJ2-3	CASSFDAVEDTQYF
TRBV4-1	.	TRBJ2-2	CASSQDLRATVNTGELFF
TRBV27	.	TRBJ1-6	CASSLGRRTVQNFRNSPLHF
TRBV24-1	.	TRBJ2-1	CATSEAGLAANEQFF
TRBV3-1/TRBV3-2	once	TRBJ2-7	CASSRELAATYEQYF
TRBV11-1	few	TRBJ1-4	CASSPGKNEKLFF
TRBV7-2	.	TRBJ1-2	CASSRGTYGYTF
TRBV12-3/TRBV12-4	.	TRBJ1-2	CASSFGDGYTF
TRBV28	.	TRBJ2-2	CASRPGAGELFF
TRBV6-5	.	TRBJ2-3	CASRGDRGTDTQYF
TRBV27	.	TRBJ2-1	CASRGTGYNEQFF
TRBV4-1	.	TRBJ1-6	CASSQDGGTGFSPLHF
TRBV28	.	TRBJ1-6	CASSSQGAGNSPLHF
TRBV18	few	TRBJ1-1	CASSPGQGREREAFF
TRBV27	.	TRBJ2-1	CASSPLRGPDNEQFF
TRBV2	.	TRBJ2-5	CASSWGEETQYF
TRBV3-1/TRBV3-2	.	TRBJ1-4	CASSPDRSYNEKLFF
TRBV27	.	TRBJ2-5	CASSGTSGNSQETQYF
TRBV14	.	TRBJ2-1	CASSPSPGTGAYNEQFF